Listed below are T cell receptor beta chains from one sample, sequenced in a study of molecular identifiers for immune sequencing clone quantification. TCRdb independently ran MiXCR on the PCR reads; one entry per CDR3 protein. Seen here are 75,000 to 100,000 distinct CDR3 sequences, roughly 20% observed once, and the top ten hold 0.7% to 0.95%. Input material: naive CD8+ T cells from blood, with Jurkat cell RNA spiked in. Every receptor here comes from a human donor in good health. Some libraries in this study had Jurkat cell RNA spiked in. Both conserved end residues are part of each CDR3. Fields, in order: J gene, V gene, D gene, CDR3 protein. A D gene is named only where the DNA matches it firmly.

j_call: TRBJ1-5; v_call: TRBV7-2; d_call: TRBD1; cdr3_aa: CASSLTGYYSNQPQHF
j_call: TRBJ2-5; v_call: TRBV27; d_call: TRBD2; cdr3_aa: CASSLLLAGVVVQETQYF
j_call: TRBJ2-3; v_call: TRBV6-2/TRBV6-3; d_call: -; cdr3_aa: CAVRGGRDTQYF
j_call: TRBJ2-3; v_call: TRBV30; d_call: -; cdr3_aa: CAWSVKGWDTDTQYF
j_call: TRBJ1-4; v_call: TRBV12-3/TRBV12-4; d_call: -; cdr3_aa: CASSFWQGGNEKLFF
j_call: TRBJ2-7; v_call: TRBV25-1; d_call: TRBD1; cdr3_aa: CASSGVRRDRRTYEQYF
j_call: TRBJ2-7; v_call: TRBV11-1; d_call: -; cdr3_aa: CASSLGEGGSYEQYF
j_call: TRBJ1-1; v_call: TRBV6-2/TRBV6-3; d_call: -; cdr3_aa: CASSYEEGTEAFF
j_call: TRBJ2-7; v_call: TRBV30; d_call: -; cdr3_aa: CACSTEFSYEQYF
j_call: TRBJ1-3; v_call: TRBV4-3; d_call: -; cdr3_aa: CASSQDLGLSGNTIYF
j_call: TRBJ1-1; v_call: TRBV11-2; d_call: -; cdr3_aa: CASSLWGNLVDTEAFF
j_call: TRBJ2-3; v_call: TRBV7-2; d_call: -; cdr3_aa: CASSLALLVGRISDTPYF
j_call: TRBJ1-1; v_call: TRBV30; d_call: -; cdr3_aa: CAWSVRGGGDTEAFF
j_call: TRBJ2-7; v_call: TRBV4-2; d_call: -; cdr3_aa: CASSRNQAGSYEQYF
j_call: TRBJ2-4; v_call: TRBV7-9; d_call: TRBD1; cdr3_aa: CASSPGTGGNIQYF
j_call: TRBJ2-2; v_call: TRBV27; d_call: -; cdr3_aa: CASSSSYRDTGELFF
j_call: TRBJ2-3; v_call: TRBV27; d_call: -; cdr3_aa: CASTWRGGTDTQYF
j_call: TRBJ2-7; v_call: TRBV10-3; d_call: TRBD2; cdr3_aa: CAIKERVSSGSKLSYEQYF
j_call: TRBJ2-7; v_call: TRBV4-3; d_call: TRBD1; cdr3_aa: CASSQGTGLLYEQYF
j_call: TRBJ1-1; v_call: TRBV4-3; d_call: -; cdr3_aa: CASSQDQGSNTEAFF
j_call: TRBJ2-3; v_call: TRBV29-1; d_call: -; cdr3_aa: CSVVLGQTGTDTQYF
j_call: TRBJ1-1; v_call: TRBV6-2/TRBV6-3; d_call: -; cdr3_aa: CASSYSDEGDRAFF
j_call: -; v_call: TRBV7-2; d_call: TRBD2; cdr3_aa: CASSPGTSVFETQYF
j_call: TRBJ2-3; v_call: TRBV7-3; d_call: -; cdr3_aa: CASSLTGVSTDTQYF
j_call: TRBJ2-7; v_call: TRBV5-4; d_call: TRBD2; cdr3_aa: CASSSIAGPYEQYF
j_call: TRBJ2-3; v_call: TRBV19; d_call: -; cdr3_aa: CASSILGTGTDTQYF
j_call: TRBJ2-1; v_call: TRBV28; d_call: -; cdr3_aa: CASSPRNSYNEQFF
j_call: TRBJ2-2; v_call: TRBV12-3/TRBV12-4; d_call: TRBD2; cdr3_aa: CASSPSGRPGELFF
j_call: TRBJ1-1; v_call: TRBV10-2; d_call: -; cdr3_aa: CASRGDYTEAFF
j_call: TRBJ2-7; v_call: TRBV5-4; d_call: TRBD2; cdr3_aa: CASSLGSGNGYEQYF
j_call: TRBJ2-3; v_call: TRBV25-1; d_call: -; cdr3_aa: CASTGLAFPDTQYF
j_call: TRBJ2-2; v_call: TRBV9; d_call: TRBD1; cdr3_aa: CASSYRDRSYAGELFF
j_call: TRBJ2-1; v_call: TRBV7-2; d_call: -; cdr3_aa: CASSPDSSYNEQFF
j_call: TRBJ1-1; v_call: TRBV24-1; d_call: TRBD1; cdr3_aa: CATSQTGPSGTEAFF
j_call: TRBJ2-2; v_call: TRBV7-2; d_call: TRBD2; cdr3_aa: CASSLGLAGLSGELFF
j_call: TRBJ2-3; v_call: TRBV18; d_call: TRBD1; cdr3_aa: CASSPTEGQGSDTQYF
j_call: TRBJ1-5; v_call: TRBV6-2/TRBV6-3; d_call: -; cdr3_aa: CASSPTGTLGNQPQHF
j_call: TRBJ2-3; v_call: TRBV5-6; d_call: TRBD2; cdr3_aa: CASSFGNPGLAGADTQYF
j_call: TRBJ2-3; v_call: TRBV6-6; d_call: TRBD2; cdr3_aa: CASSSSLAGSTDTQYF
j_call: TRBJ2-7; v_call: TRBV30; d_call: -; cdr3_aa: CAWSVSGSYEQYF
j_call: TRBJ1-3; v_call: TRBV6-5; d_call: -; cdr3_aa: CASWEGHRPDSGNTIYF
j_call: TRBJ2-6; v_call: TRBV4-1; d_call: -; cdr3_aa: CASSMAPGANVLTF
j_call: TRBJ2-7; v_call: TRBV7-9; d_call: -; cdr3_aa: CASRKAGEQYF
j_call: TRBJ1-1; v_call: TRBV6-6; d_call: -; cdr3_aa: CASSLGGENTEAFF
j_call: TRBJ2-3; v_call: TRBV4-3; d_call: -; cdr3_aa: CASSLGIRADTQYF
j_call: TRBJ2-3; v_call: TRBV6-5; d_call: TRBD2; cdr3_aa: CASSYSNVLAPSGRALDTQYF
j_call: TRBJ2-3; v_call: TRBV28; d_call: -; cdr3_aa: CASSLSGLIDTQYF
j_call: TRBJ2-7; v_call: TRBV7-9; d_call: TRBD1; cdr3_aa: CASSYPRTGSSYEQYF
j_call: TRBJ2-5; v_call: TRBV12-3/TRBV12-4; d_call: -; cdr3_aa: CASSKQNRETQYF
j_call: TRBJ1-5; v_call: TRBV6-2/TRBV6-3; d_call: -; cdr3_aa: CASSSLQYSNQPQHF